This TCR beta chain stems from a study of cytomegalovirus exposure and HLA in healthy donors. Study conclusions and caveats: A classifier reportedly called cytomegalovirus status with high sensitivity and specificity.

As concerns this clone: Its antigen is undetermined.

Germline V CDR1 and CDR2: LNHNV, YYDKDF (reference sequence). V was clipped by 5 bases and J by 5 bases, with 12 bases between them. The CDR3 loop spans 14 amino acids. The PCR made use of 60 Vbeta and 13 Jbeta primers. Profiled with immunoSEQ multiplex PCR; TCRdb holds only in-frame clones, not every one. The sample shows 150,000 to 250,000 clones, around three quarters of them seen only once. This rearrangement joins TRBV15 to TRBJ1-4; TRBD1 might be the D (6 bases). The sample consisted of PBMCs. The TCR originated in a man between 25 and 39 years old in good health and CMV-seronegative. This chain's CDR3 is CATSLGAENEKLFF. Here the CDR3 DNA reads TGTGCCACCAGCCTGGGGGCCGAGAATGAAAAACTGTTTTTT.